These 24 T cell receptor beta chains came from one sample sequenced in a study of blood T cell repertoires in COVID-19. TCRdb's copy holds only in-frame clones and misses some; the assay was immunoSEQ multiplex PCR. The sample has some 70,000 clones, about 89% seen once. Input material: peripheral blood. The receptors were sampled from a man in his sixties with acute or convalescent COVID-19.

The rearrangement links TRBV13 to TRBJ2-2; 8 bases fit TRBD2. With V trimmed by 4 bases and J by 4 bases, 11 bases remained unmatched. Germline V gene sequence: CDR1 PRHDT, CDR2 FYEKMQ (reference sequence). This CDR3 contains 17 residues. The CDR3 sequence is CASSSRGSGDPTGELFF. DNA of the CDR3: TGTGCCAGCAGCTCCCGGGGTAGCGGGGACCCCACCGGGGAGCTGTTTTTT.

This clone was seen more than once but under ten times. The rearrangement links TRBV14 to TRBJ1-3; D is unresolved. V was shortened by 1 base and J by 4 bases, with 11 bases between the two germline ends. Germline V CDR1 and CDR2: SGHDN, FVKESK. The CDR3 extends over 15 amino acids. CDR3 in amino acids: CASSQVVPRGNTIYF. The DNA for the CDR3 is TGTGCCAGCAGCCAAGTTGTGCCCAGGGGAAACACCATATATTTT.

As DNA, the CDR3 is TGCAGTGCTAGTCCCCCCGACAGGGGGTACTCGTACGAGCAGTACTTC. As protein: CSASPPDRGYSYEQYF. V and J are TRBV20-1 and TRBJ2-7, with TRBD1 matching over 9 bases. This CDR3 has 16 amino acids. The V segment lost 3 bases and the J segment 4 bases; nucleotides outside the gene matches: 13. Per germline, CDR1 DFQATT and CDR2 SNEGSKA (reference sequence).

J is TRBJ2-3 and V is TRBV11-2; 8 bases align to TRBD2. This CDR3 has 16 residues. Trimming at V came to 2 bases and at J to 2 bases, leaving 6 bases not matched to a gene. The V gene's germline CDR1 is SGHAT and CDR2 FQNNGV. For the CDR3, the DNA is TGTGCCAGCAGCTTAAGCGCGGGGGGACCCACAGATACGCAGTATTTT. Its protein is CASSLSAGGPTDTQYF.

The chain is built from TRBV6-4 and TRBJ2-1, with 8 bases that match TRBD2. The CDR3 is made up of 15 amino acids. The J segment lost 2 bases and the V segment lost 0 bases, leaving 0 bases of the junction unmatched. The germline V gene has CDR1 MRHNA and CDR2 SNTAGT. CDR3 DNA sequence: TGTGCCAGCAGTGACTCCGGGGGGGCCTACAATGAGCAGTTCTTC. It is translated as CASSDSGGAYNEQFF.

The chain has TRBV5-1 and TRBJ1-1; no clear D gene. Trimming removed 0 bases at V and 1 base at J, with 7 bases between. The CDR3 sequence is 14 residues long. The germline V gene has CDR1 SGHRS and CDR2 YFSETQ. CDR3 DNA sequence: TGCGCCAGCAGCTTGGATCCGGGGAACACTGAAGCTTTCTTT. It specifies CASSLDPGNTEAFF. The complete variable domain, with remaining parts taken from reference TRBV5-1 and TRBJ1-1, reads KAGVTQTPRYLIKTRGQQVTLSCSPISGHRSVSWYQQTPGQGLQFLFEYFSETQRNKGNFPGRFSGRQFSNSRSEMNVSTLELGDSALYLCASSLDPGNTEAFFGQGTRLTVV.

CDR3 nucleotide sequence: TGTGCCAGCAGCTTACAGGGGGTTGCCGGGGAGCTGTTTTTT. This translates into CASSLQGVAGELFF. The chain couples TRBV27 to TRBJ2-2, with 8 bases matching TRBD1. Germline V gene data show CDR1 as MNHEY and CDR2 as SMNVEV (reference sequence). Losses at the gene ends were 6 bases for V and 6 bases for J; bases not matched to a gene: 6. CDR3 size: 14 residues.

The chain has TRBV10-3 and TRBJ1-1; no firm D call. The CDR3 has 14 residues. Trimming pared 10 bases from V and 1 base from J, leaving 16 bases between. Germline CDR1 reads ENHRY; CDR2 reads SYGVKD. The CDR3 region is CATTKSQENTEAFF. CDR3 DNA: TGTGCCACCACCAAGTCCCAGGAGAACACTGAAGCTTTCTTT.

The chain uses TRBV5-1 and TRBJ1-6, with 10 bases identical to TRBD1. CDR1 is SGHRS, CDR2 YFSETQ, per germline. V shed 3 bases and J 5 bases; nucleotides not matched to a gene: 8. The CDR3 is 17 residues long. For the CDR3, the DNA is TGCGCCAGCAGCTGGTCCCCAGGACAGGGGGATAATTCACCCCTCCACTTT. It translates to CASSWSPGQGDNSPLHF.

The CDR3 sequence: CASHPGGNKDTQYF. The CDR3 nucleotides are TGCGCCAGCCACCCAGGGGGGAATAAAGATACGCAGTATTTT. V and J are TRBV5-1 and TRBJ2-3; D is possibly TRBD1 (7 bases). Germline assignment: CDR1 SGHRS and CDR2 YFSETQ. This CDR3 is 14 amino acids long. V lost 7 bases to trimming and J lost 5 bases, with 17 bases between them.

This clone occurred once. The chain's CDR3 is CASSSPRGNTEAFF. The CDR3 DNA is TGCGCCAGCAGCAGCCCCCGGGGGAACACTGAAGCTTTCTTT. V is TRBV5-1 and J is TRBJ1-1; D remains ambiguous. Germline V CDR1 and CDR2: SGHRS, YFSETQ. Trimming left V 4 bases short and J 1 base short, with 11 bases between. The CDR3 totals 14 residues.

This clone was observed once. This chain joins TRBV5-1 and TRBJ1-2; D remains unclear. With 1 base removed from V and 2 bases from J, the gap between germline ends came to 9 bases. Germline V CDR1 and CDR2: SGHRS, YFSETQ. This CDR3 has 14 amino acids. The CDR3 sequence is CASSLNGQNYGYTF. The CDR3 DNA sequence: TGCGCCAGCAGCTTGAATGGGCAAAACTATGGCTACACCTTC.

The chain recombines TRBV28 with TRBJ2-7, with D possibly matching TRBD2 (7 bases). V lost 2 bases, J lost 3 bases, and 14 bases lay in between. The CDR3 runs 15 residues. CDR1 and CDR2 (germline): MDHEN, SYDVKM. DNA of the CDR3: TGTGCCAGCAGTTTACGCGGGGGCCCTATCTACGAGCAGTACTTC. It translates to CASSLRGGPIYEQYF.

This chain joins TRBV2 and TRBJ2-3; 13 nucleotides align to TRBD2. V lost 6 bases and J lost 4; bases outside the gene matches: 4. Germline V gene sequence: CDR1 SNHLY, CDR2 FYNNEI. The CDR3 length is 15 residues. Here the CDR3 reads CASRRTSGSADTQYF. The CDR3 nucleotides are TGTGCCAGCAGACGGACTAGCGGGAGTGCAGATACGCAGTATTTT.

This chain links TRBV5-1 with TRBJ1-4, with D possibly being TRBD1 (5 bases). The CDR3 consists of 14 residues. V was cut by 3 bases and J by 10 bases, with 16 bases left in between. CDR1 and CDR2 from the germline V gene are SGHRS and YFSETQ. CDR3 DNA: TGCGCCAGCAGCTCAGAAGGGGCGGACGGAAAACTGTTTTTT. Its protein product is CASSSEGADGKLFF.

This sequence joins TRBV6-1 and TRBJ2-7; 9 positions match TRBD1. The CDR3 is 16 residues long. Germline trimming cut 2 bases from V and 4 bases from J; bases unmatched to any gene: 9. Germline CDR1 and CDR2: MNHNS and SASEGT. The CDR3 loop reads CASSEFQPGTGYEQYF. In DNA form, the CDR3 reads TGTGCCAGCAGTGAATTTCAGCCCGGGACAGGGTACGAGCAGTACTTC.

The CDR3: CASSRGTGPDEQYF. The CDR3 nucleotides are TGCGCCAGCAGCCGTGGGACAGGACCGGATGAGCAGTACTTC. The V and J genes are TRBV5-1 and TRBJ2-7, with TRBD1 matching 8 bases. This CDR3 is 14 amino acids long. The ends lost 4 bases at V and 7 bases at J; junction bases unmatched: 10. Germline assignment: CDR1 SGHRS and CDR2 YFSETQ.

This chain connects TRBV6-1 to TRBJ1-6; no clear D. The CDR3 sequence is 14 residues long. The V end was cut by 1 base, the J end by 14 bases, with 15 bases between. Germline loops: CDR1 MNHNS, CDR2 SASEGT. The CDR3 nucleotides read TGTGCCAGCAGTGAAGGACGGACTCCGGGAACCCTCCACTTT. Its protein product is CASSEGRTPGTLHF.

This rearrangement joins TRBV2 to TRBJ2-1; D is perhaps TRBD2 (5 bases). CDR3 size: 15 residues. V lost 4 bases and J 5 bases, leaving 15 bases between the germline ends. CDR1 and CDR2 from the germline V gene are SNHLY and FYNNEI. The CDR3 loop reads CASSGRPPADNEQFF. CDR3 nucleotides: TGTGCCAGCAGTGGAAGGCCCCCAGCGGACAATGAGCAGTTCTTC.

The rearrangement joins TRBV21-1 to TRBJ2-5; the table's D gene call, TRBD1, was not cross checked with the DNA. TRBV21-1 is a documented pseudogene. The CDR3 contains 10 residues. In DNA, the CDR3 is TGTGCCAGATCCACAGGGCCCCGGTACTTC. Translation gives CARSTGPRYF.

The CDR3 is CASSADRNGNTIYF. The CDR3 bases are TGTGCCAGCAGCGCTGACAGGAATGGAAACACCATATATTTT. The V gene is TRBV7-3, the J gene TRBJ1-3, with a weak D call TRBD1 (6 bases). The CDR3 is made up of 14 amino acids. CDR1 is SGHTA, CDR2 FQGTGA, per germline. The V and J ends lost 5 bases and 3 bases respectively, with 11 bases between them.

V usage is TRBV6-1 and J usage is TRBJ2-7, with D perhaps matching TRBD1 (6 bases). The CDR3 length is 15 residues. From germline, CDR1 is MNHNS and CDR2 SASEGT. Between the trimmed V and J ends, which lost 0 bases and 3 bases, there was a span of 12 bases. This CDR3 is CASSEAGGGFYEQYF. The CDR3 region has the DNA TGTGCCAGCAGTGAAGCTGGGGGCGGGTTCTACGAGCAGTACTTC.

The genes are TRBV5-5 and TRBJ1-1; D possibly corresponds to TRBD1 (6 bases). Looked up from germline, CDR1 is SGHKS and CDR2 is YYEKEE (reference sequence). V lost 2 bases and J 1 base, leaving 12 bases between the germline ends. This CDR3 has 15 amino acids. CDR3 bases: TGTGCCAGCAGCTTTCAAACAGGGACGAACACTGAAGCTTTCTTT. This encodes CASSFQTGTNTEAFF.

Only one count was recorded for this clone. The rearrangement uses TRBV19 and TRBJ2-1; D is unclear. This CDR3 is built from 14 residues. Trimming removed 3 bases from V and 4 bases from J, with 10 bases in between. The germline V gene has CDR1 LNHDA and CDR2 SQIVND (reference sequence). The CDR3 DNA reads as TGTGCCAGTAGTATGATTTGGAGTTACAATGAGCAGTTCTTC. Translated: CASSMIWSYNEQFF.